The 13 T cell receptor beta chains below were found in one sample sequenced in a study of T cell repertoires in cytomegalovirus infection. Each CDR3 protein is one row after TCRdb ran MiXCR on the reads. The sample contains under 800,000 distinct CDR3 sequences, approximately 24% of which appear only once. Sequencing input: CD8+ T cells from PBMCs. Every receptor here comes from a human donor in good health (CMV status not recorded). Some clones in this sample may be carry-over from other donors' samples.

The chain links TRBV20-1 to TRBJ1-4; D remains unclear. Trimming took 4 bases from V and 7 from J, leaving 25 bases between them. The CDR3 sequence is 17 residues long. Germline values: CDR1 DFQATT, CDR2 SNEGSKA (reference sequence). This chain's CDR3 is CSATHLRRIETTEKLFF. The CDR3 nucleotides read TGCAGTGCTACCCATCTTAGACGCATAGAGACCACTGAAAAACTGTTTTTT.

Only a few counts were recorded for this clonotype. The chain joins TRBV14 to TRBJ2-7; the D gene is possibly TRBD1 (5 bases). CDR3 length: 16 residues. Trimming took off 5 bases at V and 6 bases at J, with 23 bases between the two ends. Germline CDR1 and CDR2: SGHDN and FVKESK. The CDR3 protein is CASSYTGQAETPEQYF. The CDR3, as DNA: TGTGCCAGCAGCTACACTGGACAAGCCGAGACTCCCGAGCAGTACTTC.

Regarding this clonotype: One junction end disagrees with the germline gene, perhaps due to a read error. The CDR3 region is CANSLVGDVDYGYTF. CDR3 sequence (DNA): TGCGCCAACAGCTTGGTTGGGGATGTTGACTATGGCTACACCTTC. The J gene is TRBJ1-2, the V gene TRBV5-1; D is ambiguous. The CDR3 totals 15 residues. Per germline, CDR1 SGHRS and CDR2 YFSETQ.

In the case of this clonotype: With a much larger clone just one base away, this may be a read error. The rearrangement joins TRBV28 to TRBJ2-7, with 10 bases fitting TRBD1. CDR3 length: 16 amino acids. Germline V gene data show CDR1 as MDHEN and CDR2 as SYDVKM. The CDR3 bases are TGTGCCAGCAGTTTAGGGGGGGACAGGGGCTCCTACGAGCAGTGCGTC. Its protein is CASSLGGDRGSYEQCV.

This clonotype was detected ten times or more. This sequence joins TRBV7-9 and TRBJ2-1; D is perhaps TRBD1 (5 bases). The CDR3 totals 15 residues. Germline V gene data show CDR1 as SEHNR and CDR2 as FQNEAQ (reference sequence). Trimming left V 7 bases short and J 2 bases short, with 15 bases between. CDR3 DNA sequence: TGTGCCAGCACCCTCCCCGCAGGGACCTACAATGAGCAGTTCTTC. Protein sequence: CASTLPAGTYNEQFF.

This clonotype was observed a few times. This chain links TRBV2 with TRBJ1-5; no reliable D call. The CDR3 sequence is 12 residues long. The ends were cut back, 7 bases at V and 7 bases at J, with 11 bases in the middle. Germline V gene sequence: CDR1 SNHLY, CDR2 FYNNEI. CDR3 residues: CASNEARQPQHF. In nucleotides, the CDR3 is TGTGCCAGCAACGAAGCTCGACAGCCCCAGCATTTT.

The V gene is TRBV7-9, the J gene TRBJ2-1; weak D call: TRBD2 (6 bases). CDR3 length equals 15 residues. Trimming pared 4 bases from V and 9 bases from J, leaving 19 bases between. Germline lookup yields CDR1 SEHNR and CDR2 FQNEAQ (reference sequence). The chain's CDR3 is CASSSLRGAGSEQFF. CDR3 sequence (DNA): TGTGCCAGCAGCTCCCTCCGGGGCGCGGGGAGTGAGCAGTTCTTC.

The J gene is TRBJ2-3, the V gene TRBV19; 9 positions agree with TRBD2. The CDR3 is 19 amino acids. Germline CDR1 and CDR2: LNHDA and SQIVND (reference sequence). J was trimmed by 3 bases and V by 7 bases; bases with no gene match: 20. CDR3 DNA: TGTGCCAGTACCGCCGTCGCTAGCGGGGTCCTTCAAGGGACAGATACGCAGTATTTT. It is translated as CASTAVASGVLQGTDTQYF.

The chain combines TRBV12-3 or TRBV12-4 with TRBJ2-1; no definite D call. The germline V and J ends were trimmed by 5 bases and 5 bases, with 10 bases remaining between them. The CDR3 extends over 13 amino acids. DNA of the CDR3: TGTGCCAGCAGTCCGGTCCCTAACAATGAGCAGTTCTTC. Its translation: CASSPVPNNEQFF.

To note about this clonotype: One junction end disagrees with the germline gene, perhaps due to a read error. The chain has TRBV7-2 and TRBJ2-1; D not certain. This CDR3 spans 15 amino acids. Germline V lookup: CDR1 SGHTA, CDR2 FQGNSA. The CDR3 reads CASSLVAGAYNEQIF. The CDR3 nucleotides read TGTGCCAGCAGCTTAGTTGCTGGCGCGTACAATGAGCAGATCTTC.

The chain has TRBV7-9 and TRBJ2-7; no definite D call. Germline V gene lookup returns CDR1 SEHNR and CDR2 FQNEAQ (reference sequence). This CDR3 is 14 amino acids long. V gave up 1 base and J gave up 1 base, with 8 bases separating them. The CDR3 nucleotides read TGTGCCAGCAGCTTAGGGCACCCTTCCTACGAGCAGTACTTC. This gives the protein CASSLGHPSYEQYF.

This clonotype has a count of ten or more. The chain has TRBV28 and TRBJ2-1, with 7 bases fitting TRBD2. The germline gives CDR1 MDHEN, CDR2 SYDVKM. V lost 2 bases, J lost 10 bases, and 14 bases stayed unmatched. The CDR3 has 16 residues. This chain's CDR3 is CASSLGNWGGSMEQFF. The CDR3 nucleotides are TGTGCCAGCAGTTTAGGAAATTGGGGGGGATCCATGGAGCAGTTCTTC.

This clonotype was seen more than once but under ten times. This chain uses TRBV5-4 with TRBJ2-6; TRBD1 agrees at 9 bases. Germline-derived CDR1 and CDR2 are SGHNT and YYREEE (reference sequence). The CDR3 spans 16 residues. The junction had 5 bases not matched to a gene; V was cut back by 4 bases and J by 3 bases. CDR3 loop: CASSGMTGGGANVLTF. The CDR3 DNA reads TGTGCCAGCAGCGGGATGACAGGGGGTGGGGCCAACGTCCTGACTTTC.